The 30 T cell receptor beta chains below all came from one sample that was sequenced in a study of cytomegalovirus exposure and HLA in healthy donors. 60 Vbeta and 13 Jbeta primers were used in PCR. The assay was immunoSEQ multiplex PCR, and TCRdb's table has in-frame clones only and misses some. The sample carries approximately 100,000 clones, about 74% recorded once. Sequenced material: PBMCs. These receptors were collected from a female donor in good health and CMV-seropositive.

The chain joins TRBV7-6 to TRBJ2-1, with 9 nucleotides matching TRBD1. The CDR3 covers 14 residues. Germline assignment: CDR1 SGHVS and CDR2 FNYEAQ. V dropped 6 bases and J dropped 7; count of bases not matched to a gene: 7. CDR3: CASRHTGTGNEQFF. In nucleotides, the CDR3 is TGTGCCAGCAGGCATACCGGGACAGGGAATGAGCAGTTCTTC.

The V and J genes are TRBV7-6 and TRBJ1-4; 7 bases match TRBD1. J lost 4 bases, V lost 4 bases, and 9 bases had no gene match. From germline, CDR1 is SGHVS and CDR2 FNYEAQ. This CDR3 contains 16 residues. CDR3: CASSSLPTGINEKLFF. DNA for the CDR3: TGTGCCAGCAGCTCCCTCCCGACAGGGATTAATGAAAAACTGTTTTTT.

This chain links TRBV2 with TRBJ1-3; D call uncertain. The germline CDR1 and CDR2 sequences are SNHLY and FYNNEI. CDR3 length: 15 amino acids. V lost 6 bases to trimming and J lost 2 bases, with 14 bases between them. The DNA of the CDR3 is TGTGCCAGCAGGGTCTCGCCTAACCCTGGAAACACCATATATTTT. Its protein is CASRVSPNPGNTIYF.

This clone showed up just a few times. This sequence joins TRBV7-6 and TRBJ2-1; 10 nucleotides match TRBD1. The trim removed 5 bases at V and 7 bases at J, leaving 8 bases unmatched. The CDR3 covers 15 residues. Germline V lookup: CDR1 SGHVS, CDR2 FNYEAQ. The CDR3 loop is CASSLGQGYGNEQFF. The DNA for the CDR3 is TGTGCCAGCAGCCTGGGACAGGGGTACGGAAATGAGCAGTTCTTC.

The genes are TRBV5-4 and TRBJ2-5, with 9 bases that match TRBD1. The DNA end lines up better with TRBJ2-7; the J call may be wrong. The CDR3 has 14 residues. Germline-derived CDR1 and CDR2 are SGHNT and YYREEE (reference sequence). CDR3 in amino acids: CASSMGQGLYEQYF. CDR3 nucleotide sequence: TGTGCCAGCAGCATGGGACAGGGTCTGTACGAGCAGTACTTC.

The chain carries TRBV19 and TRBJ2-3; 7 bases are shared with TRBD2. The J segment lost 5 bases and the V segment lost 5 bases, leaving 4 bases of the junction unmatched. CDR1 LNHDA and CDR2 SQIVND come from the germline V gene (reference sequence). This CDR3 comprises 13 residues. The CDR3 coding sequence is TGTGCCAGTAGTCGGACGGGGGGAGATACGCAGTATTTT. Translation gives CASSRTGGDTQYF.

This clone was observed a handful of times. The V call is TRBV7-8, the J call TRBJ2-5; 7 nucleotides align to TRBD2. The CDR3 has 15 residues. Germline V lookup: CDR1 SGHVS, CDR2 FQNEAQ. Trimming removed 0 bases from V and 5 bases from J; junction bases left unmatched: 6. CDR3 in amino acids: CASSLAGGIGETQYF. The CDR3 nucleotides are TGTGCCAGCAGCTTAGCGGGGGGGATTGGCGAGACCCAGTACTTC.

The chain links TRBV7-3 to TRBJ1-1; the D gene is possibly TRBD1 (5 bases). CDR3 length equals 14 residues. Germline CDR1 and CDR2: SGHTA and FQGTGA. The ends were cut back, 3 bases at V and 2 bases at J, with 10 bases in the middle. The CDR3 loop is CASSFDSRNTEAFF. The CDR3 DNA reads TGTGCCAGCAGCTTTGACAGTCGAAACACTGAAGCTTTCTTT.

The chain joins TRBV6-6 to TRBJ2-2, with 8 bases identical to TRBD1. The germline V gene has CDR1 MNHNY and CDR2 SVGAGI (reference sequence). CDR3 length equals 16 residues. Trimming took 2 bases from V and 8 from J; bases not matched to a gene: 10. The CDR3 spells CASSYVRTGLSGELFF. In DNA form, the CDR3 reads TGTGCCAGCAGTTACGTCAGGACAGGGCTCTCAGGGGAGCTGTTTTTT.

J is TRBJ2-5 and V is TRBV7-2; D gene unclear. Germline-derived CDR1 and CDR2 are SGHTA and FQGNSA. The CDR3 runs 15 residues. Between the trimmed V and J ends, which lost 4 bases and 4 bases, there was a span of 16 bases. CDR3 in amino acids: CASSSSPGHTETQYF. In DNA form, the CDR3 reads TGTGCCAGCAGCTCCTCCCCAGGCCACACAGAGACCCAGTACTTC.

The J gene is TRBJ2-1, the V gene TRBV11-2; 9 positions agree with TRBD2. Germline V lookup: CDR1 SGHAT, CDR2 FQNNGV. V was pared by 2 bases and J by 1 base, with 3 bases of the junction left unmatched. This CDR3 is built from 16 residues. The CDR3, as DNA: TGTGCCAGCAGCTTAATCCTAGCGGGATCCTACAATGAGCAGTTCTTC. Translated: CASSLILAGSYNEQFF.

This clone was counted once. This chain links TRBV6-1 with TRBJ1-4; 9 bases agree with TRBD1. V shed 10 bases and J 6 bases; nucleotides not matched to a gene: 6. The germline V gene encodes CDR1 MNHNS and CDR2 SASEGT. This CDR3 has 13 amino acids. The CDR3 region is CATAGQGYEKLFF. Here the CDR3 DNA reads TGTGCCACCGCGGGACAGGGCTATGAAAAACTGTTTTTT.

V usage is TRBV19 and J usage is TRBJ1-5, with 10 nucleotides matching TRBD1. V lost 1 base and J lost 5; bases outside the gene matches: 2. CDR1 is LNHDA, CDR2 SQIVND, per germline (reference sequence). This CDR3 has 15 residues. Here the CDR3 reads CASSIGGTGDQPQHF. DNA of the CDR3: TGTGCCAGTAGTATAGGCGGGACAGGGGATCAGCCCCAGCATTTT. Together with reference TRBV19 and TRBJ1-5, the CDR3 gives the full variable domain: DGGITQSPKYLFRKEGQNVTLSCEQNLNHDAMYWYRQDPGQGLRLIYYSQIVNDFQKGDIAEGYSVSREKKESFPLTVTSAQKNPTAFYLCASSIGGTGDQPQHFGDGTRLSIL.

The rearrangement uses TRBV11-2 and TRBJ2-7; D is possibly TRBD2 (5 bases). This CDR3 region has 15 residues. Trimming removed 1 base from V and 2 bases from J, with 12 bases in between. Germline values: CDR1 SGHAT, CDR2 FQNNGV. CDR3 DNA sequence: TGTGCCAGCAGCTTAGTGCTGGCGGAGGCCTACGAGCAGTACTTC. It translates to CASSLVLAEAYEQYF.

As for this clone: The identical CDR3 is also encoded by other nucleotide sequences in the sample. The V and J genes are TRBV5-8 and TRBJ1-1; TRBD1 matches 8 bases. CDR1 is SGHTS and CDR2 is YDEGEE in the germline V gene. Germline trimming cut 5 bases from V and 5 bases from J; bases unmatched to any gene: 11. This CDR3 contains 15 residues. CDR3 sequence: CASRRQGSTNTEAFF. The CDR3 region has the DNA TGTGCCAGCAGGCGACAGGGGAGTACGAATACTGAAGCTTTCTTT.

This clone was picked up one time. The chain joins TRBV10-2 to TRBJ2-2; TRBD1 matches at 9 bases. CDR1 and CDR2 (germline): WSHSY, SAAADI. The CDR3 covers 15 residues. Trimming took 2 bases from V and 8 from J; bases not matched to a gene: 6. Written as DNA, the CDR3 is TGCGCCAGCAGTGAGCCCGGACAGGGGAAAGGGGAGCTGTTTTTT. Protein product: CASSEPGQGKGELFF.

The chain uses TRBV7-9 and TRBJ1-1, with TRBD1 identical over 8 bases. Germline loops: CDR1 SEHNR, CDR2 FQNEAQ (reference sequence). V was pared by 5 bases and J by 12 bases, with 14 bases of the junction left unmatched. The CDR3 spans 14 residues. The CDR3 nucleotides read TGTGCCAGCAGCCCCCAGGGGGCGACCGGTCGAACTTTCTTT. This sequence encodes CASSPQGATGRTFF.

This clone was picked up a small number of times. The DNA for the CDR3 is TGTGCCACTTCACTAGCGGAGCAGATCGTTGAGCAGTTCTTC. Its translation is CATSLAEQIVEQFF. The V call is TRBV2, the J call TRBJ2-1; TRBD2 aligns across 8 bases. CDR3 length equals 14 residues. Per germline, CDR1 SNHLY and CDR2 FYNNEI. With V trimmed by 10 bases and J by 9 bases, 14 bases remained unmatched.

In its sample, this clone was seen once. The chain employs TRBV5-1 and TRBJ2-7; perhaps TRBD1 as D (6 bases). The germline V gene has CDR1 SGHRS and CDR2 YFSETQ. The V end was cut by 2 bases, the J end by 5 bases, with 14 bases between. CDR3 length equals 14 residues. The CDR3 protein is CASSLVQTGDEQYF. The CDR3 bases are TGCGCCAGCAGCTTAGTCCAGACAGGAGACGAGCAGTACTTC.

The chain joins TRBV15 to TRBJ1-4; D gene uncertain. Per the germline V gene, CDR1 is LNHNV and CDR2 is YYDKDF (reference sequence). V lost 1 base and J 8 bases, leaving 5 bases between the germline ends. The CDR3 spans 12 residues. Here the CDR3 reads CATSRGQEKLFF. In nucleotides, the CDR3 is TGTGCCACCAGCAGAGGGCAGGAAAAACTGTTTTTT.

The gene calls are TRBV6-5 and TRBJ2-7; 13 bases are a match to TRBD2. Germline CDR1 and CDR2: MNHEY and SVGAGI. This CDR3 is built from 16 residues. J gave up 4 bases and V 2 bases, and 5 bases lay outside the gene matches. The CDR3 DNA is TGTGCCAGCAGTTACCAGGGACTAGCGGGAAGGTACGAGCAGTACTTC. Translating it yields CASSYQGLAGRYEQYF.

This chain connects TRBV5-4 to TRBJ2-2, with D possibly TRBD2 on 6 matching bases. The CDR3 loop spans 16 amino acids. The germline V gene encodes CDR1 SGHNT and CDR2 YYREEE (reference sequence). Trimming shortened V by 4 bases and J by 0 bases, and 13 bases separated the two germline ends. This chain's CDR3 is CASSPGGVTNTGELFF. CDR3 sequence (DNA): TGTGCCAGCAGCCCCGGCGGGGTTACGAACACCGGGGAGCTGTTTTTT.

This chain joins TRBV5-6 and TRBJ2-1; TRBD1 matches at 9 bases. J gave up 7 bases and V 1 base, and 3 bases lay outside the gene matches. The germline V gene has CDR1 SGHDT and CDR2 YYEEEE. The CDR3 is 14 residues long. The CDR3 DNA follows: TGTGCCAGCAGCTTGACAGGGGGCGGGAATGAGCAGTTCTTC. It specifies CASSLTGGGNEQFF.

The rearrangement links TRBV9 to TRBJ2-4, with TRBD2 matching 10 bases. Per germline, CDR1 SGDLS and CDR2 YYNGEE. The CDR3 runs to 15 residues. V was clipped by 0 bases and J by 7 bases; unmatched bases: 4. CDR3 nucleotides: TGTGCCAGCAGCGTAGACCTAGCGGGAGCCAACATTCAGTACTTC. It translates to CASSVDLAGANIQYF.

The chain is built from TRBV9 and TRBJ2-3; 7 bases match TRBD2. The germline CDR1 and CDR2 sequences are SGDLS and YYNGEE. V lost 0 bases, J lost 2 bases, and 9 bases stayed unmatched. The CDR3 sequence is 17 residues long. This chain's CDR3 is CASSVGKRGAATDTQYF. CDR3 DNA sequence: TGTGCCAGCAGCGTAGGAAAGCGGGGAGCGGCCACAGATACGCAGTATTTT.

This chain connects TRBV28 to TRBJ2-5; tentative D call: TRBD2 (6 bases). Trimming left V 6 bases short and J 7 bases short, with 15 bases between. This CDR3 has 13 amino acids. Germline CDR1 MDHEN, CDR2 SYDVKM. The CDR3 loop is CASSPGGVGTQYF. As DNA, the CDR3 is TGTGCCAGCAGCCCCGGGGGAGTCGGGACCCAGTACTTC.

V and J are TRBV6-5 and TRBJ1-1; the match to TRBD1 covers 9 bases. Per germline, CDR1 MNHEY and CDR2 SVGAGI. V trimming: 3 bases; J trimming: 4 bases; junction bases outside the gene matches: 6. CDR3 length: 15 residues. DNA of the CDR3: TGTGCCAGCAGTTATTCTTTGACAGGGGGCACTGAAGCTTTCTTT. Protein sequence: CASSYSLTGGTEAFF.

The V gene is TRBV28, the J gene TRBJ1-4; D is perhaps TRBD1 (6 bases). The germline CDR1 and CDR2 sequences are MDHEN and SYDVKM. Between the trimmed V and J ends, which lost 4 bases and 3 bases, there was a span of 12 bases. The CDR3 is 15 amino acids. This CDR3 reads CASSSTGIPNEKLFF. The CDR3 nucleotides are TGTGCCAGCAGTTCCACAGGGATTCCTAATGAAAAACTGTTTTTT.

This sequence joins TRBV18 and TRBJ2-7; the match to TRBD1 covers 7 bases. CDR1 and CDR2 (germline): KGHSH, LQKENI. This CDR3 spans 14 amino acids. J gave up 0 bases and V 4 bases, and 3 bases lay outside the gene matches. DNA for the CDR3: TGTGCCAGCTCACTACAGGGGAGCTCCTACGAGCAGTACTTC. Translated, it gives CASSLQGSSYEQYF.

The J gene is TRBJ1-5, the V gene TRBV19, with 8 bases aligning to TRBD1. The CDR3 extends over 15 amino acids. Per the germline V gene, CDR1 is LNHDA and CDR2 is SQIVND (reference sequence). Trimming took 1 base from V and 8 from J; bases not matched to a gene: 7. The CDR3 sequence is CASSIGAGGPKPQHF. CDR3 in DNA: TGTGCCAGTAGTATAGGGGCAGGGGGCCCGAAGCCCCAGCATTTT.